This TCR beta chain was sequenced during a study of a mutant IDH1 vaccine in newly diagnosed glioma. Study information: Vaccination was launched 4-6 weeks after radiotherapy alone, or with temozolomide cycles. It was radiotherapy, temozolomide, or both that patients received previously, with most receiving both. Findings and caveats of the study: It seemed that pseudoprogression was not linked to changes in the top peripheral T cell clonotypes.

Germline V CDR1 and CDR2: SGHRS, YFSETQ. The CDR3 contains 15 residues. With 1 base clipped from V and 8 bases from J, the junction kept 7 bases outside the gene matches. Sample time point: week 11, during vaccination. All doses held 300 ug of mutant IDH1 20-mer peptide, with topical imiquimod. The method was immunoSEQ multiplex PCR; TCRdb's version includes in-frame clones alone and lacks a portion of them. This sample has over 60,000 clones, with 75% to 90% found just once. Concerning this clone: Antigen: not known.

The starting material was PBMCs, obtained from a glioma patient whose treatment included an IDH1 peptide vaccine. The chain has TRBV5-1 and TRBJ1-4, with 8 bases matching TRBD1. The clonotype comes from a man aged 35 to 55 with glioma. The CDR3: CASSLRGTGGEKLFF. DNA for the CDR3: TGCGCCAGCAGCTTGAGAGGGACAGGTGGAGAAAAACTGTTTTTT.